Listed below are T cell receptor beta chains from one sample, sequenced in a study of shared clonotypes between healthy human individuals. The assay was immunoSEQ multiplex PCR, and TCRdb's table has in-frame clones only and misses some. This table has about 770,000 clones, around 77% appearing once. Sample: memory CD4+ T cells sorted from blood. These receptors all stem from a woman in her twenties or thirties in good health. CDR3s leave out the opening cysteine and the closing phenylalanine or tryptophan.

>TRBJ2-3|TRBV19
ATGENTDTQY
>TRBJ2-1|TRBV7-6
ASSLLTSGSNEQF
>TRBJ1-5|TRBV19
ASNQGRYNQPQH
>TRBJ1-3|TRBV10-2
ASSQGNGNTIY
>TRBJ1-1|TRBV7-3
ASRPDILNTEAF
>TRBJ2-7|TRBV4-1
ASSQERSGSFSYEQY
>TRBJ2-1|TRBV11-2
ASSLGGRARVSEQF
>TRBJ1-2|TRBV7-2
ASSPRTGGTYGYT
>TRBJ2-5|TRBV20-1
SEYSGETQY
>TRBJ2-5|TRBV18
ASSWIGGEETQY
>TRBJ2-3|TRBV27
ASLRTPGQPTDTQY
>TRBJ1-4|TRBV5-1
ASSSGGFGREKLF
>TRBJ2-5|TRBV5-1
ASSLPTGGETQY